The 28 T cell receptor beta chains below were found in one sample sequenced in a study of cytomegalovirus exposure and HLA in healthy donors. 60 Vbeta and 13 Jbeta primers were used in PCR. The data were produced by immunoSEQ multiplex PCR, yet TCRdb's version contains in-frame clones alone and is incomplete. The sample lists around 160,000 clones, approximately 79% occurring once. The sequenced material came from PBMCs. The receptors here all came from a woman aged 40-49 years in good health and CMV-seropositive.

The chain recombines TRBV28 with TRBJ2-7; D may be TRBD1 (5 bases). Germline loops: CDR1 MDHEN, CDR2 SYDVKM. V gave up 1 base and J gave up 6 bases, with 13 bases separating them. The CDR3 runs 14 residues. CDR3 nucleotides: TGTGCCAGCAGTTTATCGCTGGGGCCCGGCGAGCAGTACTTC. This encodes CASSLSLGPGEQYF.

This clone appeared once. The chain couples TRBV28 to TRBJ1-2; 9 bases fit TRBD1. V lost 6 bases and J lost 7; bases outside the gene matches: 3. The CDR3 consists of 12 residues. CDR1 and CDR2 from the germline V gene are MDHEN and SYDVKM. CDR3 nucleotides: TGTGCCAGCAGGACGGGACAGGGTGGCTACACCTTC. Translating it yields CASRTGQGGYTF.

In this sample, this clone turned up a few times. The chain couples TRBV10-3 to TRBJ2-7; TRBD1 is a possible D gene (6 bases). CDR3 length: 12 residues. Germline CDR1 ENHRY, CDR2 SYGVKD. V lost 2 bases and J lost 10, with 12 bases in between. Written as DNA, the CDR3 is TGTGCCATCAGTGAGCCCGGACAGTCACAGTACTTC. The encoded protein is CAISEPGQSQYF.

The genes are TRBV5-6 and TRBJ2-3, with TRBD2 identical over 14 bases. Trimming took 4 bases from V and 2 from J; bases not matched to a gene: 3. CDR1 and CDR2 (germline): SGHDT, YYEEEE. The CDR3 length is 16 residues. The CDR3: CASSPGLAGVTDTQYF. In DNA form, the CDR3 reads TGTGCCAGCAGCCCGGGACTAGCGGGGGTCACAGATACGCAGTATTTT.

The chain is built from TRBV6-5 and TRBJ1-2, with TRBD1 matching 8 bases. Germline V gives CDR1 MNHEY, CDR2 SVGAGI. J was trimmed by 2 bases and V by 4 bases; bases with no gene match: 6. The CDR3 has 15 residues. CDR3 DNA sequence: TGTGCCAGCAGTTCAACAGGGGGAGGGAACTATGGCTACACCTTC. Protein product: CASSSTGGGNYGYTF.

The chain joins TRBV2 to TRBJ1-5, with D possibly matching TRBD1 (6 bases). Trimming removed 5 bases from V and 0 bases from J, with 11 bases in between. Germline V gene lookup returns CDR1 SNHLY and CDR2 FYNNEI. The CDR3 is 15 amino acids. The CDR3 DNA sequence: TGTGCCAGCAGTAAGGACAGCCCTAGCAATCAGCCCCAGCATTTT. As protein: CASSKDSPSNQPQHF.

The chain recombines TRBV28 with TRBJ1-1; TRBD1 matches 8 bases. V was clipped by 3 bases and J by 4 bases; unmatched bases: 4. The CDR3 contains 14 residues. The germline V gene has CDR1 MDHEN and CDR2 SYDVKM. The CDR3 DNA follows: TGTGCCAGCAGTTTCGGCGACAGGGGCACTGAAGCTTTCTTT. Its translation: CASSFGDRGTEAFF.

The V and J genes are TRBV28 and TRBJ1-5; 9 nucleotides line up with TRBD1. CDR1 and CDR2 from the germline V gene are MDHEN and SYDVKM. With V trimmed by 2 bases and J by 4 bases, 6 bases remained unmatched. This CDR3 region has 16 residues. CDR3 protein: CASSLHGTGTNQPQHF. The CDR3 nucleotides are TGTGCCAGCAGTTTACATGGGACAGGGACTAATCAGCCCCAGCATTTT.

This chain uses TRBV5-1 with TRBJ2-5; 8 bases agree with TRBD1. The DNA end lines up better with TRBJ2-7; the J call may be wrong. This CDR3 region has 14 residues. Per the germline V gene, CDR1 is SGHRS and CDR2 is YFSETQ. The CDR3 coding sequence is TGCGCCAGCAGCTACGACAGGGGTCCCTACGAGCAGTACTTC. Translated: CASSYDRGPYEQYF.

As concerns this clone: Germline is not matched at one junction end, which may reflect a read error. The chain is built from TRBV7-9 and TRBJ1-1; no firm D call. The germline CDR1 and CDR2 sequences are SEHNR and FQNEAQ (reference sequence). The CDR3 extends over 16 amino acids. CDR3 DNA sequence: TGTTCCAGCAGCCCAGTGGCAGGACTCATGAACACTGAAGCTTTCTTT. Amino acid sequence: CSSSPVAGLMNTEAFF.

The chain joins TRBV9 to TRBJ2-3; 7 nucleotides align to TRBD2. V shed 2 bases, J shed 5 bases, and the junction held 8 bases outside the gene matches. Looked up from germline, CDR1 is SGDLS and CDR2 is YYNGEE. The CDR3 sequence is 15 residues long. The CDR3 spells CASSVLGGTGDTQYF. DNA for the CDR3: TGTGCCAGCAGCGTCTTGGGGGGGACGGGAGATACGCAGTATTTT.

The V and J genes are TRBV10-3 and TRBJ1-2, with a tentative D call TRBD1 (5 bases). The CDR3 sequence is 12 residues long. The germline V and J ends were trimmed by 3 bases and 5 bases, with 7 bases remaining between them. Germline V gives CDR1 ENHRY, CDR2 SYGVKD. CDR3 sequence (DNA): TGTGCCATCAGTGACAGGGTATATGGCTACACCTTC. Translating it yields CAISDRVYGYTF.

This chain uses TRBV27 with TRBJ1-4, with 7 bases lining up with TRBD1. CDR1 MNHEY and CDR2 SMNVEV come from the germline V gene (reference sequence). The trim removed 8 bases at V and 10 bases at J, leaving 10 bases unmatched. This CDR3 spans 13 amino acids. CDR3 nucleotide sequence: TGTGCCAGCCGACAGGGAGGTGGCCGAAAACTGTTTTTT. Translation gives CASRQGGGRKLFF.

For the CDR3, the DNA is TGTGCCAGCAGCCTCCAGGGGGTAGGGACTGAAGCTTTCTTT. As protein: CASSLQGVGTEAFF. The chain uses TRBV11-2 and TRBJ1-1; 7 bases are shared with TRBD1. There are 14 residues in the CDR3. Germline CDR1 is SGHAT and CDR2 is FQNNGV. Trimming cost V 5 bases and J 5 bases; bases outside gene matches: 8.

This clone was counted between two and nine times. The rearrangement links TRBV4-1 to TRBJ1-2; D is possibly TRBD1 (5 bases). The CDR3 extends over 18 amino acids. The germline V gene encodes CDR1 MGHRA and CDR2 YSYEKL. V dropped 0 bases and J dropped 4 bases, with 21 bases sitting between them. The chain's CDR3 is CASSQDQSQGEKIYGYTF. The CDR3 bases are TGCGCCAGCAGCCAAGATCAATCGCAGGGTGAGAAAATCTATGGCTACACCTTC.

The chain couples TRBV10-3 to TRBJ2-1; 15 bases are shared with TRBD2. Germline assignment: CDR1 ENHRY and CDR2 SYGVKD. The ends lost 5 bases at V and 4 bases at J; junction bases unmatched: 6. The CDR3 covers 17 residues. CDR3 DNA sequence: TGTGCCATCAGTCGTGGGACTAGCGGGGGGACATACAATGAGCAGTTCTTC. Its translation: CAISRGTSGGTYNEQFF.

DNA of the CDR3: TGCAGCGCCTGGGAGGGTTTTGGTGTAGCTTTCTTT. Translating gives CSAWEGFGVAFF. The chain carries TRBV29-1 and TRBJ1-1; D unclear. CDR3 size: 12 residues. CDR1 and CDR2 (germline): SQVTM, ANQGSEA. V lost 7 bases and J 10 bases, leaving 19 bases between the germline ends.

The chain joins TRBV5-1 to TRBJ2-5; D may be TRBD2 (6 bases). Trimming left V 6 bases short and J 4 bases short, with 13 bases between. The CDR3 loop spans 13 amino acids. CDR1 is SGHRS, CDR2 YFSETQ, per germline. For the CDR3, the DNA is TGCGCCAGCACCAAACACGGGGGAGAGACCCAGTACTTC. Translated, it gives CASTKHGGETQYF.

This clone was found a few times. CDR3 nucleotides: TGTGCCACCAAGGACAGAGCAACTAATGAAAAACTGTTTTTT. Protein sequence: CATKDRATNEKLFF. V is TRBV15 and J is TRBJ1-4; D possibly corresponds to TRBD1 (6 bases). CDR1 and CDR2 (germline): LNHNV, YYDKDF (reference sequence). The CDR3 totals 14 residues. V was shortened by 7 bases and J by 0 bases, with 9 bases between the two germline ends.

The chain uses TRBV28 and TRBJ2-1; no clear D. Germline CDR1 MDHEN, CDR2 SYDVKM. Trimming took off 4 bases at V and 7 bases at J, with 20 bases between the two ends. This CDR3 has 16 residues. CDR3 nucleotides: TGTGCCAGCAGTTACCCACCGACCCGCGGTGGAAATGAGCAGTTCTTC. This codes for CASSYPPTRGGNEQFF.

This clone was seen just once. V and J are TRBV4-1 and TRBJ2-7, with D unclear. CDR1 and CDR2 from the germline V gene are MGHRA and YSYEKL. The CDR3 sequence is 15 residues long. Trimming took 4 bases from V and 0 from J, leaving 13 bases between them. The CDR3 DNA sequence: TGCGCCAGCAGCCGAGGAATTGCGAGCTCCTACGAGCAGTACTTC. It yields the protein CASSRGIASSYEQYF.

The chain joins TRBV6-1 to TRBJ2-7; the D gene is possibly TRBD1 (6 bases). The CDR3 extends over 13 amino acids. V lost 2 bases and J 7 bases, leaving 12 bases between the germline ends. The germline gives CDR1 MNHNS, CDR2 SASEGT. Here the CDR3 reads CASSEQTGPEQYF. The CDR3 DNA reads as TGTGCCAGCAGTGAACAAACAGGGCCAGAGCAGTACTTC.

This chain connects TRBV29-1 to TRBJ2-3, with D unresolved. The V gene lost 7 bases and the J gene lost 2 bases, with 19 bases spanning the gap. CDR1 and CDR2 from the germline V gene are SQVTM and ANQGSEA. The CDR3 runs to 15 residues. CDR3 protein: CSARRVLAITDTQYF. The CDR3 DNA reads as TGCAGCGCCCGGAGAGTATTGGCCATCACAGATACGCAGTATTTT.

This clone was seen just once. The chain couples TRBV7-6 to TRBJ1-1, with D unresolved. CDR1 and CDR2 from the germline V gene are SGHVS and FNYEAQ. The CDR3 runs to 13 residues. Trimming shortened V by 2 bases and J by 3 bases, and 7 bases separated the two germline ends. CDR3 nucleotide sequence: TGTGCCAGCAGCTTAACCGGGTACACTGAAGCTTTCTTT. This codes for CASSLTGYTEAFF.

The V gene is TRBV7-2, the J gene TRBJ2-7; D remains unclear. Per germline, CDR1 SGHTA and CDR2 FQGNSA. Trimming pared 5 bases from V and 4 bases from J, leaving 21 bases between. The CDR3 loop spans 16 amino acids. This CDR3 is CASSPFIKAGMYEQYF. CDR3 sequence (DNA): TGTGCCAGCAGCCCCTTCATAAAGGCAGGAATGTACGAGCAGTACTTC.

V usage is TRBV30 and J usage is TRBJ1-1, with 8 bases matching TRBD1. The germline gives CDR1 GTSNPN, CDR2 SVGIG (reference sequence). Trimming removed 3 bases from V and 0 bases from J; junction bases left unmatched: 6. This CDR3 has 15 amino acids. CDR3 region: CAWRRTGSLNTEAFF. The DNA of the CDR3 is TGTGCCTGGAGGAGGACAGGGTCCCTGAACACTGAAGCTTTCTTT.

V gene TRBV6-1 combines with J gene TRBJ2-3, with TRBD2 as a possible D gene (5 bases). Germline V CDR1 and CDR2: MNHNS, SASEGT. The CDR3 has 14 residues. V lost 6 bases and J lost 0, with 10 bases in between. The CDR3 coding sequence is TGTGCCAGCAGGGAAAGACTAAGCACAGATACGCAGTATTTT. This codes for CASRERLSTDTQYF.

V and J are TRBV5-1 and TRBJ2-1, with D tentatively TRBD2 (6 bases). With 4 bases removed from V and 10 bases from J, the gap between germline ends came to 18 bases. There are 14 residues in the CDR3. The germline V gene encodes CDR1 SGHRS and CDR2 YFSETQ. The CDR3 nucleotides read TGCGCCAGCAGCCCGCGAGTGGAAGGAGGGGAGCAGTTCTTC. Its protein is CASSPRVEGGEQFF.